In this sample, the clone carrying this TCR beta chain turned up a few times. TCRdb called the 5' RACE reads again in MiXCR, with one record for every CDR3 protein. This table holds nearly 350,000 distinct CDR3 sequences, around 13% found once. This specimen comes from a study of T-cell memory formation after mild COVID-19. V lost 0 bases to trimming and J lost 9 bases, with 11 bases between them. Germline V gene data show CDR1 as MNHNY and CDR2 as SVGAGI (reference sequence). The CDR3 loop spans 13 amino acids. The rearrangement links TRBV6-6 to TRBJ1-2; D unclear. The specimen sequenced was PBMCs or a T cell subset sorted from them (not recorded which). The sequence came from a young man who had mild COVID-19 (a few samples of this study predate the infection). Cell type and time point are not known. DNA of the CDR3: TGTGCCAGCAGTTACTCAGGGTGGGGAAGCTACACCTTC. Translated: CASSYSGWGSYTF.